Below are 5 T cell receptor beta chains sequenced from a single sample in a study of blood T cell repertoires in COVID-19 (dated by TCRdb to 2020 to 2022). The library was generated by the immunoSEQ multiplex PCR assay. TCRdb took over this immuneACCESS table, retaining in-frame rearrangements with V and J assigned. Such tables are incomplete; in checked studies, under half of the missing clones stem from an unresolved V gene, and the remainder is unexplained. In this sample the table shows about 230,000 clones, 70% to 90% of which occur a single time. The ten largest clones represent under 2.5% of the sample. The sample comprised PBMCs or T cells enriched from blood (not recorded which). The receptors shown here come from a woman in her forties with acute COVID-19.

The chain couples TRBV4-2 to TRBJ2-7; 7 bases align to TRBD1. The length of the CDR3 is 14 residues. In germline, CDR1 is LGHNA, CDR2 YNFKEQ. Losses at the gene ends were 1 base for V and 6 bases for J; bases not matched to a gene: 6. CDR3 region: CASSQATGSGEQYF. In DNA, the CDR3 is TGTGCCAGCAGCCAAGCGACAGGGTCTGGCGAGCAGTACTTC.

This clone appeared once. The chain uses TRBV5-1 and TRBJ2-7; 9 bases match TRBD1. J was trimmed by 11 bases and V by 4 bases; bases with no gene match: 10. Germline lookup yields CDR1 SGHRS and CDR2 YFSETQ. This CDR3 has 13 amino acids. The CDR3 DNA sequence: TGCGCCAGCAGCCCCCAGACAGGGGGTGGGGAGTACTTC. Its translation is CASSPQTGGGEYF.

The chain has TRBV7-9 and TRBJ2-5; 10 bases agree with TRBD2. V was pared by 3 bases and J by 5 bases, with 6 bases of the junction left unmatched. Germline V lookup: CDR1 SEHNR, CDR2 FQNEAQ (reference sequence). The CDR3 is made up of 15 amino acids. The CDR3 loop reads CASSLAAGGSETQYF. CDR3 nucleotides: TGTGCCAGCAGCTTGGCAGCGGGGGGGTCGGAGACCCAGTACTTC.

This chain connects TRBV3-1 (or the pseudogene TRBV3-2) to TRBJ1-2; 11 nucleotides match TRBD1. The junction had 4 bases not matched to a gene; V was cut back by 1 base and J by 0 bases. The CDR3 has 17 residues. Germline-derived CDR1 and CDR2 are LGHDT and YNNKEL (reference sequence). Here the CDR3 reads CASSQVGQGAPNYGYTF. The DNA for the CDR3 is TGTGCCAGCAGCCAAGTTGGACAGGGGGCGCCTAACTATGGCTACACCTTC.

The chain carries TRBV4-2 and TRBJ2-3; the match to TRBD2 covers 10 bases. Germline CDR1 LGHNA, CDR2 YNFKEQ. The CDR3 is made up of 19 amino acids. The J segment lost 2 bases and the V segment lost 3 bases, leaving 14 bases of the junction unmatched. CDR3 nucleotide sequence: TGTGCCAGCAGCCACCGCAGGGTAGCGGGGGGCCTCGACACAGATACGCAGTATTTT. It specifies CASSHRRVAGGLDTDTQYF.